A selection of T cell receptor beta chains follows, all from one sample in a study of cytomegalovirus exposure and HLA in healthy donors. The repertoire was sequenced with immunoSEQ multiplex PCR; TCRdb's copy has only in-frame clones and lacks some. The sample lists 200,000 to 250,000 clones; over 70% were seen once. Source material: PBMCs. The receptors shown here come from a woman aged 55-69 years in good health and CMV-seropositive. Each CDR3 is given with its conserved first and last residue. Each record gives: CDR3 DNA, CDR3 protein, clone size, D gene, J gene, V gene. D genes are given only for firm matches. Clone size is not always given. Where it is, it says once, few, many or a class for expanded clones.

cdr3_nt: TGCGCCAGCAGCCTACAGGGAGCCTCTGGAAACACCATATATTTT; cdr3_aa: CASSLQGASGNTIYF; clone_size: -; d_call: -; j_call: TRBJ1-3; v_call: TRBV5-1
cdr3_nt: TGTGCCAGCAGTGAACGCACAGGGGGCCTCCAGCCCCAGCATTTT; cdr3_aa: CASSERTGGLQPQHF; clone_size: few; d_call: TRBD1; j_call: TRBJ1-5; v_call: TRBV25-1
cdr3_nt: TGTGCCAGCAGACCAACCGGGACAGGGCGGGAGACCCAGTACTTC; cdr3_aa: CASRPTGTGRETQYF; clone_size: -; d_call: TRBD1; j_call: TRBJ2-5; v_call: TRBV6-5
cdr3_nt: TGTGCCAGCAGCTTTAATACAGGGGGAGGAGAGACCCAGTACTTC; cdr3_aa: CASSFNTGGGETQYF; clone_size: once; d_call: TRBD1; j_call: TRBJ2-5; v_call: TRBV7-3
cdr3_nt: TGTGCCAGCAGCCCATCCGGTTCCTATAATTCACCCCTCCACTTT; cdr3_aa: CASSPSGSYNSPLHF; clone_size: -; d_call: -; j_call: TRBJ1-6; v_call: TRBV6-4
cdr3_nt: TGTGCCAGCAGACAATGGACAGGGGGCGGAAACACCATATATTTT; cdr3_aa: CASRQWTGGGNTIYF; clone_size: -; d_call: TRBD1; j_call: TRBJ1-3; v_call: TRBV6-5
cdr3_nt: TGTGCCAGCAGCGGACAGCAGGGAATCGGGGAGCTGTTTTTT; cdr3_aa: CASSGQQGIGELFF; clone_size: -; d_call: -; j_call: TRBJ2-2; v_call: TRBV5-4
cdr3_nt: TGCGCCAGCAGGGGGACTAGCCGAGGCACAGATACGCAGTATTTT; cdr3_aa: CASRGTSRGTDTQYF; clone_size: few; d_call: TRBD2; j_call: TRBJ2-3; v_call: TRBV5-1
cdr3_nt: TGTGCCAGCCACATAAACGGCGACTTATCCTACGAGCAGTACTTC; cdr3_aa: CASHINGDLSYEQYF; clone_size: once; d_call: -; j_call: TRBJ2-7; v_call: TRBV28
cdr3_nt: TGTGCCAGCAGCTGGAACAGGGGGCGATTGACTTTCTTT; cdr3_aa: CASSWNRGRLTFF; clone_size: -; d_call: TRBD1; j_call: TRBJ1-1; v_call: TRBV7-2
cdr3_nt: TGCAGCGTTACAACAAAAAGGGGCGAAAAACTGTTTTTT; cdr3_aa: CSVTTKRGEKLFF; clone_size: -; d_call: -; j_call: TRBJ1-4; v_call: TRBV29-1
cdr3_nt: TGCGCCAGCAGCCCGGACAGAACCTACAATGAGCAGTTCTTC; cdr3_aa: CASSPDRTYNEQFF; clone_size: -; d_call: -; j_call: TRBJ2-1; v_call: TRBV5-1
cdr3_nt: TGTGCCAGCAGCTTAAATATGGGGAGCGAGCAGTACTTC; cdr3_aa: CASSLNMGSEQYF; clone_size: -; d_call: -; j_call: TRBJ2-7; v_call: TRBV7-3
cdr3_nt: TGCAGCGTTGTTCAGGGGAACATGAACACTGAAGCTTTCTTT; cdr3_aa: CSVVQGNMNTEAFF; clone_size: -; d_call: -; j_call: TRBJ1-1; v_call: TRBV29-1
cdr3_nt: TGTGCCTGGAGTGTACGGATGACTAGCGGGTTATACGAGCAGTACTTC; cdr3_aa: CAWSVRMTSGLYEQYF; clone_size: -; d_call: TRBD2; j_call: TRBJ2-7; v_call: TRBV30
cdr3_nt: TGTGCCAGCAGCCCCGGTGGGGGCGCGGGCAATCAGCCCCAGCATTTT; cdr3_aa: CASSPGGGAGNQPQHF; clone_size: -; d_call: -; j_call: TRBJ1-5; v_call: TRBV7-9
cdr3_nt: TGTGCCAGCTCACCGCGATTCCAAGGGACAGGCCATGAAAAACTGTTTTTT; cdr3_aa: CASSPRFQGTGHEKLFF; clone_size: -; d_call: TRBD1; j_call: TRBJ1-4; v_call: TRBV18
cdr3_nt: TGCGCCAGCAGCCTCAACGGACTTAGCTCCTACGAGCAGTACTTC; cdr3_aa: CASSLNGLSSYEQYF; clone_size: -; d_call: -; j_call: TRBJ2-7; v_call: TRBV5-1
cdr3_nt: TGTGCCAGCAGCTTGACAGGGACGAACACTGAAGCTTTCTTT; cdr3_aa: CASSLTGTNTEAFF; clone_size: -; d_call: -; j_call: TRBJ1-1; v_call: TRBV5-4
cdr3_nt: TGTGCCATCAGTGACGGGAGGAACAATGAGCAGTTCTTC; cdr3_aa: CAISDGRNNEQFF; clone_size: -; d_call: TRBD2; j_call: TRBJ2-1; v_call: TRBV10-3
cdr3_nt: TGTGCCAGTAGTATTCCCCTACAGAACTATGGCTACACCTTC; cdr3_aa: CASSIPLQNYGYTF; clone_size: few; d_call: -; j_call: TRBJ1-2; v_call: TRBV19
cdr3_nt: TGTGCCATAGCGGCACCTCTACGGGGCTACAATGAGCAGTTCTTC; cdr3_aa: CAIAAPLRGYNEQFF; clone_size: -; d_call: -; j_call: TRBJ2-1; v_call: TRBV7-2
cdr3_nt: TGCGCCAGCAGAGATTTGCAGGGGGCCATGGCCAAAAACATTCAGTACTTC; cdr3_aa: CASRDLQGAMAKNIQYF; clone_size: -; d_call: TRBD1; j_call: TRBJ2-4; v_call: TRBV5-1
cdr3_nt: TGCGCCAGCAGGACTGGACAGGGCCCTTCCTACGAGCAGTACTTC; cdr3_aa: CASRTGQGPSYEQYF; clone_size: -; d_call: TRBD1; j_call: TRBJ2-7; v_call: TRBV10-2
cdr3_nt: TGTGCCAGCAGCGATACAGGGATCAATCAGCCCCAGCATTTT; cdr3_aa: CASSDTGINQPQHF; clone_size: -; d_call: -; j_call: TRBJ1-5; v_call: TRBV7-9
cdr3_nt: TGTGCCAGCCTCTCGGGAGGCACAGATACGCAGTATTTT; cdr3_aa: CASLSGGTDTQYF; clone_size: -; d_call: -; j_call: TRBJ2-3; v_call: TRBV18
cdr3_nt: TGCGCCAGCAGCCCGACAGGGGATGAGCAGTTCTTC; cdr3_aa: CASSPTGDEQFF; clone_size: -; d_call: TRBD1; j_call: TRBJ2-1; v_call: TRBV5-1
cdr3_nt: TGCAGCGTTGTAGGGGGCGCAGAGACCCAGTACTTC; cdr3_aa: CSVVGGAETQYF; clone_size: -; d_call: TRBD1; j_call: TRBJ2-5; v_call: TRBV29-1
cdr3_nt: TGTGCCAGCAGTGTCCGGGACAGGGCGATTGAAGCTTTCTTT; cdr3_aa: CASSVRDRAIEAFF; clone_size: -; d_call: TRBD1; j_call: TRBJ1-1; v_call: TRBV6-1
cdr3_nt: TGTGCCAGCAGCCTGGGACAGGTTGATAATTCACCCCTCCACTTT; cdr3_aa: CASSLGQVDNSPLHF; clone_size: -; d_call: TRBD1; j_call: TRBJ1-6; v_call: TRBV5-4
cdr3_nt: TGTGCCAGCAGCAGGACAGGGGAAGACGAAAAACTGTTTTTT; cdr3_aa: CASSRTGEDEKLFF; clone_size: -; d_call: TRBD1; j_call: TRBJ1-4; v_call: TRBV11-1
cdr3_nt: TGCGCCAGCAGCGACACAGGGGACACTGAAGCTTTCTTT; cdr3_aa: CASSDTGDTEAFF; clone_size: -; d_call: TRBD1; j_call: TRBJ1-1; v_call: TRBV5-1
cdr3_nt: TGTGCCAGCAGCCACAGGGGGCGCGGGTTCCAGAACTATGGCTACACCTTC; cdr3_aa: CASSHRGRGFQNYGYTF; clone_size: -; d_call: TRBD1; j_call: TRBJ1-2; v_call: TRBV28
cdr3_nt: TGTGCCAGCAGCCAAGGCCCGCGCTATGGCTACACCTTC; cdr3_aa: CASSQGPRYGYTF; clone_size: -; d_call: -; j_call: TRBJ1-2; v_call: TRBV4-2
cdr3_nt: TGTGCCATAGCGGGAGGGCCAGATACGCAGTATTTT; cdr3_aa: CAIAGGPDTQYF; clone_size: -; d_call: TRBD2; j_call: TRBJ2-3; v_call: TRBV10-3
cdr3_nt: TGTGCCAGCAGCTTAGGAGCGGGGGGCACAGATACGCAGTATTTT; cdr3_aa: CASSLGAGGTDTQYF; clone_size: -; d_call: TRBD2; j_call: TRBJ2-3; v_call: TRBV7-3
cdr3_nt: TGTGCCAGCAGCTTCGGACCCTCAGAGGGGGCTGAAGCTTTCTTT; cdr3_aa: CASSFGPSEGAEAFF; clone_size: -; d_call: -; j_call: TRBJ1-1; v_call: TRBV7-9
cdr3_nt: TGTGCCTGGAGTGTACAAGGGGCTGAAGCTTTCTTT; cdr3_aa: CAWSVQGAEAFF; clone_size: -; d_call: -; j_call: TRBJ1-1; v_call: TRBV30
cdr3_nt: TGTGCCTGGAGTTCCGCTCGACAGGCGCGGCCCCAGCATTTT; cdr3_aa: CAWSSARQARPQHF; clone_size: -; d_call: -; j_call: TRBJ1-5; v_call: TRBV30
cdr3_nt: TGCGCCAGCAGCTTGGACAGAAGCGGTGTCTACACCTTC; cdr3_aa: CASSLDRSGVYTF; clone_size: -; d_call: -; j_call: TRBJ1-2; v_call: TRBV5-1
cdr3_nt: TGCGCCAGCAGTCCAGGGGAGGGGGTCCAAGAGACCCAGTACTTC; cdr3_aa: CASSPGEGVQETQYF; clone_size: few; d_call: -; j_call: TRBJ2-5; v_call: TRBV5-1
cdr3_nt: TGTGCCAGCTCACCCGTCCCGGGACAGGGTAACACTGAAGCTTTCTTT; cdr3_aa: CASSPVPGQGNTEAFF; clone_size: few; d_call: TRBD1; j_call: TRBJ1-1; v_call: TRBV18
cdr3_nt: TGTGCCAGCACCATAACCTCAGGGCTTCATGAGCAGTTCTTC; cdr3_aa: CASTITSGLHEQFF; clone_size: -; d_call: -; j_call: TRBJ2-1; v_call: TRBV7-2
cdr3_nt: TGTGCCAGCTCACCCGGACTAGCGGGACCTGAGACCCAGTACTTC; cdr3_aa: CASSPGLAGPETQYF; clone_size: -; d_call: TRBD2; j_call: TRBJ2-5; v_call: TRBV18
cdr3_nt: TGTGCCAGCAGCCTAGAGTACACCGGGGAGCTGTTTTTT; cdr3_aa: CASSLEYTGELFF; clone_size: -; d_call: -; j_call: TRBJ2-2; v_call: TRBV28
cdr3_nt: TGTGCCAGTAAAATTAGGACAGGGGGCACTGAAGCTTTCTTT; cdr3_aa: CASKIRTGGTEAFF; clone_size: -; d_call: TRBD1; j_call: TRBJ1-1; v_call: TRBV19
cdr3_nt: TGTGCCAGCAGTCACACTAGCGGGGATACAGATACGCAGTATTTT; cdr3_aa: CASSHTSGDTDTQYF; clone_size: -; d_call: TRBD2; j_call: TRBJ2-3; v_call: TRBV6-1
cdr3_nt: TGTGCCACCCATAAGGGACACCCGAATAACTATGGCTACACCTTC; cdr3_aa: CATHKGHPNNYGYTF; clone_size: -; d_call: -; j_call: TRBJ1-2; v_call: TRBV2
cdr3_nt: TGTGCCAGCAGTGGACAGAACTATGGCTACACCTTC; cdr3_aa: CASSGQNYGYTF; clone_size: -; d_call: -; j_call: TRBJ1-2; v_call: TRBV2
cdr3_nt: TGTGCCAGCAGCTTATGGGCAGGGGTTTCACCCCTCCACTTT; cdr3_aa: CASSLWAGVSPLHF; clone_size: -; d_call: -; j_call: TRBJ1-6; v_call: TRBV7-3
cdr3_nt: TGTGCCACCAGCGGTACAGGGATAGAGCAGTACTTC; cdr3_aa: CATSGTGIEQYF; clone_size: -; d_call: -; j_call: TRBJ2-7; v_call: TRBV15
cdr3_nt: TGTGCCAGCACTCCCGCAGGGGGATATGGCTACACCTTC; cdr3_aa: CASTPAGGYGYTF; clone_size: -; d_call: TRBD1; j_call: TRBJ1-2; v_call: TRBV6-5
cdr3_nt: TGTGCCAGCAGCGCACGGACTAGCGGGAGTGAGGAGCAGTTCTTC; cdr3_aa: CASSARTSGSEEQFF; clone_size: -; d_call: TRBD2; j_call: TRBJ2-1; v_call: TRBV6-1
cdr3_nt: TGCGCCAGCAGTCAATCGGACAGGAATCAGCCCCAGCATTTT; cdr3_aa: CASSQSDRNQPQHF; clone_size: -; d_call: TRBD1; j_call: TRBJ1-5; v_call: TRBV23-1